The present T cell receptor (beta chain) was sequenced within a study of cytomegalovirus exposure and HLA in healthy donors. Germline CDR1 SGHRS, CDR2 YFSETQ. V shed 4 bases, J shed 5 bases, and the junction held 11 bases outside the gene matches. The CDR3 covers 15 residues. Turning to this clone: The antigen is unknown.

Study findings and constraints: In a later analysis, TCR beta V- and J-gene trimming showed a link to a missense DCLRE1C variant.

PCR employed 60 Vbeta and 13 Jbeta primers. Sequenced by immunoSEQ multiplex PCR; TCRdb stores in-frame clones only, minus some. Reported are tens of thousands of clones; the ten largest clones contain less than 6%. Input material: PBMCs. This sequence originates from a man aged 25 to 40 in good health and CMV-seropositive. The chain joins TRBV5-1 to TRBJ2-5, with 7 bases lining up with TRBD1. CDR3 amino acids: CASSPRQGEGETQYF. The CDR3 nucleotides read TGCGCCAGCAGCCCGCGACAGGGAGAGGGGGAGACCCAGTACTTC.